These T cell receptor beta chains were read from a single sample in a study of shared clonotypes between healthy human individuals. TCRdb's copy holds only in-frame clones and misses some; the assay was immunoSEQ multiplex PCR. The table includes some 470,000 clones, less than 80% detected once. Specimen: PBMCs. These receptors were collected from a woman in her thirties or forties in good health. Some clones in this sample may be carry-over from other donors' samples. The CDR3 runs from the conserved cysteine through the conserved F or W. A D gene is named only where the DNA matches it firmly. Some rows have no size entry. The others give once, few or many, or a class for an expanded clone.

v_call,d_call,clone_size,j_call,cdr3_aa,cdr3_nt
TRBV19,NA,once,TRBJ1-2,CASSMDRTNYGYTF,TGTGCCAGTAGTATGGACCGCACGAACTATGGCTACACCTTC
TRBV6-5,NA,NA,TRBJ2-2,CASRAFDQNTGELFF,TGTGCCAGCAGGGCCTTCGACCAAAACACCGGGGAGCTGTTTTTT
TRBV5-1,TRBD2,NA,TRBJ2-7,CASSPSPSGTFEQYF,TGCGCCAGCAGCCCTTCCCCTAGCGGTACCTTCGAGCAGTACTTC
TRBV5-1,NA,few,TRBJ1-3,CASSLGGNVGNTIYF,TGCGCCAGCAGCTTGGGAGGCAACGTTGGAAACACCATATATTTT
TRBV28,NA,NA,TRBJ2-5,CASRFTGIETQYF,TGTGCCAGCAGATTCACAGGGATAGAGACCCAGTACTTC
TRBV2,TRBD1,many,TRBJ2-7,CASSRTGTGGEQYF,TGTGCCAGCAGTAGAACCGGGACAGGGGGCGAGCAGTACTTC
TRBV18,NA,NA,TRBJ2-2,CASSPWGSEDPAHTGELFF,TGTGCCAGCTCACCATGGGGATCCGAAGATCCGGCCCATACCGGGGAGCTGTTTTTT
TRBV7-2,TRBD1,few,TRBJ2-2,CASSLRQGAGTGELFF,TGTGCCAGCAGCCTAAGACAGGGGGCAGGCACCGGGGAGCTGTTTTTT
TRBV7-9,TRBD1,NA,TRBJ1-4,CASSSGQGGEKLFF,TGTGCCAGCAGCTCCGGACAGGGGGGCGAAAAACTGTTTTTT
TRBV30,NA,NA,TRBJ1-1,CAWSEGSNTEAFF,TGTGCCTGGAGTGAAGGGAGTAACACTGAAGCTTTCTTT
TRBV14,TRBD2,few,TRBJ2-7,CASSQRPTSGGVSEQYF,TGTGCCAGCAGCCAGCGCCCGACTAGCGGGGGGGTGAGCGAGCAGTACTTC
TRBV5-1,NA,NA,TRBJ1-1,CASLVGEGTEAFF,TGCGCCAGCCTTGTTGGCGAGGGCACTGAAGCTTTCTTT
TRBV7-3,NA,few,TRBJ1-1,CASSADLNTEAFF,TGTGCCAGCAGCGCAGACCTGAACACTGAAGCTTTCTTT